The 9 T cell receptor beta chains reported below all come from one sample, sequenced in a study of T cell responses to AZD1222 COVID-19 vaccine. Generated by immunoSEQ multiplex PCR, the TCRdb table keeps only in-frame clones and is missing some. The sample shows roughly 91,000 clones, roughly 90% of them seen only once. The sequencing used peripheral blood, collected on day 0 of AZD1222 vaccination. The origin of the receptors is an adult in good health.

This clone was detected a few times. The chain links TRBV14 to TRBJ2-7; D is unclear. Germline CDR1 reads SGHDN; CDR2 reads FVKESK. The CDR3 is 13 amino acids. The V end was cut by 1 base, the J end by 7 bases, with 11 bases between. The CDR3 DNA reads TGTGCCAGCAGCCAAGTGAAGGGTAGGGAGCAGTACTTC. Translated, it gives CASSQVKGREQYF.

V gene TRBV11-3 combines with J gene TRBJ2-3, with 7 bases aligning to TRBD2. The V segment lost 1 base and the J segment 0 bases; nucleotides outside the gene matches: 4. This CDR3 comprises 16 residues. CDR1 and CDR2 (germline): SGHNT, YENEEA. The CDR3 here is CASSLASGPSTDTQYF. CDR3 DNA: TGTGCCAGCAGCTTAGCTAGCGGACCAAGCACAGATACGCAGTATTTT.

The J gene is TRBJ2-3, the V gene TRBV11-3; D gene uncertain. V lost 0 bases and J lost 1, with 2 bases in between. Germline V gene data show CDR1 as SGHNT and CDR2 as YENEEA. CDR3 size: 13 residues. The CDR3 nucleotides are TGTGCCAGCAGCTTAGACGGCACAGATACGCAGTATTTT. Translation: CASSLDGTDTQYF.

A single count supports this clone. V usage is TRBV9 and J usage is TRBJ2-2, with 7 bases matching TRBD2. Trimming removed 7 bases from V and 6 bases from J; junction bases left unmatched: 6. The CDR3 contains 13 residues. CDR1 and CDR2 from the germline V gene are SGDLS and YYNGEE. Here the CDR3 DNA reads TGTGCCAGCCGGAGGGAGGGCCCCGGGGAGCTGTTTTTT. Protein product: CASRREGPGELFF.

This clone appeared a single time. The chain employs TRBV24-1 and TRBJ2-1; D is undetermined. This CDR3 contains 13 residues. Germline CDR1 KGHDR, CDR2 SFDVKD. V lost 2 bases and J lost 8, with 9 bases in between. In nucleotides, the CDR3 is TGTGCCACCAGTGATTGGAAGGAAGATGAGCAGTTCTTC. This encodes CATSDWKEDEQFF.

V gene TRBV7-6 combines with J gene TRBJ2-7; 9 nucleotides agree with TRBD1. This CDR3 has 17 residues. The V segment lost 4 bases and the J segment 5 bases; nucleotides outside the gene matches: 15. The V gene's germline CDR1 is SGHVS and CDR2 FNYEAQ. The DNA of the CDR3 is TGTGCCAGCAGCTATTTTTATCCCGGGACAGGGATAAACGAGCAGTACTTC. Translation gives CASSYFYPGTGINEQYF.

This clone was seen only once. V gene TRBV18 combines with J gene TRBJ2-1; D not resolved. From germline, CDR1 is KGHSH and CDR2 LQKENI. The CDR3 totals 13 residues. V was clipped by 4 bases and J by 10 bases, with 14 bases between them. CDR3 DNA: TGTGCCAGCTCACGGAACCATGGGTCGGAGCAGTTCTTC. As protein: CASSRNHGSEQFF. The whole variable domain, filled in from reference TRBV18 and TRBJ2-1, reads NAGVMQNPRHLVRRRGQEARLRCSPMKGHSHVYWYRQLPEEGLKFMVYLQKENIIDESGMPKERFSAEFPKEGPSILRIQQVVRGDSAAYFCASSRNHGSEQFFGPGTRLTVL.

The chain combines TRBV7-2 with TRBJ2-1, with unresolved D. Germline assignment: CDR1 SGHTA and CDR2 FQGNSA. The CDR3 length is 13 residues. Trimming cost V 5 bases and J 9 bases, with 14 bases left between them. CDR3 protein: CASSTSDESEQFF. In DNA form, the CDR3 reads TGTGCCAGCAGCACCTCGGACGAGAGTGAGCAGTTCTTC.

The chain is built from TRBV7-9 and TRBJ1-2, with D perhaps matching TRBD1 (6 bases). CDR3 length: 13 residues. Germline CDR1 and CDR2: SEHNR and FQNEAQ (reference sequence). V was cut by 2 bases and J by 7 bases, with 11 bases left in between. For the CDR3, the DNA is TGTGCCAGCAGCTTAAATCAGGGGCCTGGCTACACCTTC. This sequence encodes CASSLNQGPGYTF.